This TCR beta chain is drawn from a study of vaccination effects on CD4 cells after COVID-19. Looking at the study overall: Post-vaccine sampling took place a median of 72 days after the second dose.

TCRdb keeps only in-frame clones here, not all; method: immunoSEQ multiplex PCR. The sample carries tens of thousands of clones, approximately 76% recorded once. Notes on this clone: The antigen remains undetermined.

Before sequencing, viral peptide pools were used by the ViraFEST assay to expand antigen-specific CD4+ T cells. Researchers isolated CD4+ T cells once around 11 days of culture had elapsed. Participants were vaccinated with two doses of either the BNT162b2 or mRNA-1273 vaccine. Cultures used 1.5 million to 2 million PBMC per well, approximately 9.7 IU/ml IL-2 and around 9.5 ug/ml peptides. Days 3 and 7 saw half the medium replaced with IL-2 medium. The CDR3 covers 17 residues. The germline CDR1 and CDR2 sequences are MGHRA and YSYEKL. With V trimmed by 1 base and J by 4 bases, 9 bases remained unmatched. Study outcomes and limitations: Few convalescent patients were included, and no early post-infection timepoints were sampled.

The source material was CD4+ T cells from PBMCs cultured with HCoV-229E spike peptides, sampled after COVID-19 vaccination. The rearrangement links TRBV4-1 to TRBJ2-7; TRBD2 matches 11 bases. This clonotype was sampled from a human donor who received a COVID-19 vaccine. The CDR3 DNA reads TGCGCCAGCAGCCAAGCTGATCTGGGACTAGCGGATTACGAGCAGTACTTC. This codes for CASSQADLGLADYEQYF.